The clone carrying this T cell receptor beta chain was counted a single time. What it recognizes is unknown. With the Oncomine TCR Beta short-read assay, DNA from cultured CD4+ T cells was sequenced. DNA came from CD4+ T cells after culture. Each CDR3 protein gets one entry after TCRdb re-called the PCR reads with MiXCR. The data contain about 13,000 distinct CDR3 sequences, over 35% of them singletons. The data were obtained in a study of vaccination and CD4 T cells after COVID-19. Documented treatment: approximately 9-day PBMC culture with coronavirus spike peptide pools or control peptides (ViraFEST assay). The CDR3 has 17 residues. Germline lookup yields CDR1 KGHSH and CDR2 LQKENI. With V trimmed by 3 bases and J by 7 bases, 12 bases remained unmatched.

Sequenced here: CD4+ T cells from blood, cultured in vitro, sampled after SARS-CoV-2 vaccination. This TCR was recovered from a human donor who had recovered from COVID-19. The chain links TRBV18 to TRBJ2-4; TRBD1 matches 10 bases. In DNA, the CDR3 is TGTGCCAGCTCACCGCTCACCGGGACAGGGGCCCAGAACATTCAGTACTTC. Its protein is CASSPLTGTGAQNIQYF.